A selection of T cell receptor beta chains follows, all from one sample in a study of cytomegalovirus exposure and HLA in healthy donors. TCRdb's copy holds only in-frame clones and misses some; the assay was immunoSEQ multiplex PCR. In the table there are about 130,000 clones, 70% of which are singletons. The sample comprised PBMCs. The receptors come from a woman aged 55-70 years in good health and CMV-seropositive. CDR3s include the opening cysteine and the closing phenylalanine or tryptophan. Each record gives: CDR3 length, clone size, J gene, V gene, D gene, CDR3 protein, CDR3 DNA. The D gene is left open where the match is weak. Rows may omit the clone size; those that give it use once, few, many or a size class.

CDR3 length: 14; clone size: -; J gene: TRBJ1-5; V gene: TRBV27; D gene: -; CDR3 protein: CASSSGGFNQPQHF; CDR3 DNA: TGTGCCAGCAGTTCGGGGGGTTTCAATCAGCCCCAGCATTTT
CDR3 length: 14; clone size: -; J gene: TRBJ2-7; V gene: TRBV19; D gene: TRBD2; CDR3 protein: CASSVTSGSYEQYF; CDR3 DNA: TGTGCCAGTAGTGTGACTAGCGGATCCTACGAGCAGTACTTC
CDR3 length: 14; clone size: -; J gene: TRBJ2-7; V gene: TRBV7-9; D gene: -; CDR3 protein: CASSFGAGVYEQYF; CDR3 DNA: TGTGCCAGCAGCTTTGGGGCAGGGGTTTACGAGCAGTACTTC
CDR3 length: 14; clone size: -; J gene: TRBJ1-1; V gene: TRBV7-2; D gene: -; CDR3 protein: CASSFGRGDTEAFF; CDR3 DNA: TGTGCCAGCAGCTTCGGACGGGGAGACACTGAAGCTTTCTTT
CDR3 length: 12; clone size: -; J gene: TRBJ1-4; V gene: TRBV15; D gene: -; CDR3 protein: CATSRGGEKLFF; CDR3 DNA: TGTGCCACCAGCAGAGGAGGCGAAAAACTGTTTTTT
CDR3 length: 14; clone size: -; J gene: TRBJ2-1; V gene: TRBV25-1; D gene: -; CDR3 protein: CASRGYRESNEQFF; CDR3 DNA: TGTGCCAGCAGGGGCTACAGGGAAAGCAATGAGCAGTTCTTC
CDR3 length: 16; clone size: -; J gene: TRBJ2-2; V gene: TRBV30; D gene: TRBD1; CDR3 protein: CAWKILGRGPSGELFF; CDR3 DNA: TGTGCCTGGAAGATCTTAGGCAGGGGGCCTAGCGGGGAGCTGTTTTTT
CDR3 length: 13; clone size: -; J gene: TRBJ1-1; V gene: TRBV29-1; D gene: TRBD1; CDR3 protein: CSGGQKSNTEAFF; CDR3 DNA: TGCAGCGGGGGACAGAAGTCGAACACTGAAGCTTTCTTT
CDR3 length: 14; clone size: -; J gene: TRBJ2-7; V gene: TRBV2; D gene: -; CDR3 protein: CASSDGGLTYEQYF; CDR3 DNA: TGTGCCAGCAGTGACGGGGGGCTCACCTACGAGCAGTACTTC
CDR3 length: 15; clone size: -; J gene: TRBJ1-1; V gene: TRBV6-1; D gene: TRBD1; CDR3 protein: CASSEWTGLNTEAFF; CDR3 DNA: TGTGCCAGCAGTGAGTGGACAGGACTAAACACTGAAGCTTTCTTT
CDR3 length: 14; clone size: once; J gene: TRBJ2-2; V gene: TRBV7-7; D gene: -; CDR3 protein: CASSSTGLTGELFF; CDR3 DNA: TGTGCCAGCAGCTCGACAGGTCTCACCGGGGAGCTGTTTTTT
CDR3 length: 12; clone size: -; J gene: TRBJ2-7; V gene: TRBV29-1; D gene: -; CDR3 protein: CSVGQRAPEQYF; CDR3 DNA: TGCAGCGTGGGACAGCGGGCCCCCGAGCAGTACTTC
CDR3 length: 13; clone size: -; J gene: TRBJ1-5; V gene: TRBV19; D gene: -; CDR3 protein: CASSQQSNQPRHF; CDR3 DNA: TGTGCCAGTAGCCAACAGAGCAATCAGCCCCGGCATTTT
CDR3 length: 13; clone size: -; J gene: TRBJ1-1; V gene: TRBV6-5; D gene: -; CDR3 protein: CASSMPGGTEAFF; CDR3 DNA: TGTGCCAGCAGTATGCCGGGGGGCACTGAAGCTTTCTTT
CDR3 length: 13; clone size: -; J gene: TRBJ2-7; V gene: TRBV29-1; D gene: TRBD1; CDR3 protein: CSAMDRAIYEQYF; CDR3 DNA: TGCAGCGCGATGGACAGGGCGATCTACGAGCAGTACTTC
CDR3 length: 13; clone size: -; J gene: TRBJ2-3; V gene: TRBV28; D gene: -; CDR3 protein: CASSSPSTDTQYF; CDR3 DNA: TGTGCCAGCAGTTCCCCTTCCACAGATACGCAGTATTTT
CDR3 length: 15; clone size: few; J gene: TRBJ2-1; V gene: TRBV9; D gene: -; CDR3 protein: CASSVGTPTYNEQFF; CDR3 DNA: TGTGCCAGCAGCGTTGGGACTCCCACCTACAATGAGCAGTTCTTC
CDR3 length: 16; clone size: few; J gene: TRBJ2-3; V gene: TRBV2; D gene: TRBD2; CDR3 protein: CASSGLAGSSTDTQYF; CDR3 DNA: TGTGCCAGCAGTGGACTAGCGGGTTCTAGCACAGATACGCAGTATTTT
CDR3 length: 16; clone size: -; J gene: TRBJ1-5; V gene: TRBV27; D gene: TRBD1; CDR3 protein: CASSPGTGGGNQPQHF; CDR3 DNA: TGTGCCAGCAGCCCGGGGACAGGGGGTGGCAATCAGCCCCAGCATTTT
CDR3 length: 16; clone size: -; J gene: TRBJ1-1; V gene: TRBV13; D gene: TRBD1; CDR3 protein: CASSLKTGGLNTEAFF; CDR3 DNA: TGTGCCAGCAGCTTGAAAACAGGGGGCCTGAACACTGAAGCTTTCTTT
CDR3 length: 15; clone size: -; J gene: TRBJ2-3; V gene: TRBV9; D gene: -; CDR3 protein: CASSVAISGTDTQYF; CDR3 DNA: TGTGCCAGCAGCGTAGCTATTAGCGGCACAGATACGCAGTATTTT
CDR3 length: 16; clone size: -; J gene: TRBJ2-3; V gene: TRBV9; D gene: -; CDR3 protein: CASSVRLSGARDTQYF; CDR3 DNA: TGTGCCAGCAGCGTAAGGCTTAGCGGAGCCAGGGATACGCAGTATTTT
CDR3 length: 15; clone size: -; J gene: TRBJ2-7; V gene: TRBV5-8; D gene: -; CDR3 protein: CASGRTGTTSYEQYF; CDR3 DNA: TGTGCCAGCGGACGGACCGGGACAACTTCCTACGAGCAGTACTTC
CDR3 length: 14; clone size: -; J gene: TRBJ2-3; V gene: TRBV7-9; D gene: -; CDR3 protein: CASSLARVEDTQYF; CDR3 DNA: TGTGCCAGCAGCTTAGCCAGGGTGGAGGATACGCAGTATTTT
CDR3 length: 15; clone size: few; J gene: TRBJ1-1; V gene: TRBV15; D gene: TRBD1; CDR3 protein: CATSRVDRTLTEAFF; CDR3 DNA: TGTGCCACCAGCAGAGTGGACAGGACCCTCACTGAAGCTTTCTTT
CDR3 length: 16; clone size: once; J gene: TRBJ2-1; V gene: TRBV4-2; D gene: -; CDR3 protein: CASSQVRSHLDGEQFF; CDR3 DNA: TGTGCCAGCAGCCAAGTCCGGTCGCACCTAGACGGTGAGCAGTTCTTC
CDR3 length: 13; clone size: -; J gene: TRBJ1-1; V gene: TRBV15; D gene: TRBD1; CDR3 protein: CATQDRANTEAFF; CDR3 DNA: TGTGCCACCCAGGACAGGGCGAACACTGAAGCTTTCTTT
CDR3 length: 14; clone size: -; J gene: TRBJ1-5; V gene: TRBV6-1; D gene: TRBD1; CDR3 protein: CASSDHRGGQPQHF; CDR3 DNA: TGTGCCAGCAGTGACCACAGGGGAGGTCAGCCCCAGCATTTT
CDR3 length: 15; clone size: few; J gene: TRBJ1-4; V gene: TRBV6-5; D gene: -; CDR3 protein: CASSPLTATNEKLFF; CDR3 DNA: TGTGCCAGCAGCCCACTGACTGCAACTAATGAAAAACTGTTTTTT
CDR3 length: 12; clone size: -; J gene: TRBJ2-5; V gene: TRBV19; D gene: -; CDR3 protein: CASSRQQETQYF; CDR3 DNA: TGTGCCAGTAGTAGACAGCAAGAGACCCAGTACTTC
CDR3 length: 11; clone size: -; J gene: TRBJ2-7; V gene: TRBV5-1; D gene: -; CDR3 protein: CASKGGSEQYF; CDR3 DNA: TGCGCCAGCAAGGGGGGGTCCGAGCAGTACTTC
CDR3 length: 16; clone size: -; J gene: TRBJ2-4; V gene: TRBV2; D gene: -; CDR3 protein: CASSVEAGFAKNIQYF; CDR3 DNA: TGTGCCAGCAGTGTAGAGGCCGGATTTGCCAAAAACATTCAGTACTTC
CDR3 length: 12; clone size: -; J gene: TRBJ2-7; V gene: TRBV6-6; D gene: -; CDR3 protein: CASSLLSYEQYF; CDR3 DNA: TGTGCCAGCAGCCTCCTATCCTACGAGCAGTACTTC
CDR3 length: 12; clone size: many; J gene: TRBJ2-1; V gene: TRBV28; D gene: -; CDR3 protein: CASTPPRGGQFF; CDR3 DNA: TGTGCCAGCACTCCTCCCCGCGGAGGGCAGTTCTTC
CDR3 length: 17; clone size: -; J gene: TRBJ2-1; V gene: TRBV5-1; D gene: TRBD2; CDR3 protein: CASSCPREREDCHEQFF; CDR3 DNA: TGCGCCAGCAGCTGCCCTAGGGAGCGGGAGGACTGCCATGAGCAGTTCTTC
CDR3 length: 14; clone size: -; J gene: TRBJ2-1; V gene: TRBV5-1; D gene: -; CDR3 protein: CASSWATSYNEQFF; CDR3 DNA: TGCGCCAGCAGCTGGGCGACATCCTACAATGAGCAGTTCTTC
CDR3 length: 14; clone size: -; J gene: TRBJ2-5; V gene: TRBV28; D gene: TRBD2; CDR3 protein: CASHGREFRETQYF; CDR3 DNA: TGTGCCTCCCACGGGAGGGAGTTTCGAGAGACCCAGTACTTC
CDR3 length: 13; clone size: few; J gene: TRBJ1-2; V gene: TRBV11-2; D gene: -; CDR3 protein: CASSLSLEEGYTF; CDR3 DNA: TGTGCCAGCAGCTTGTCCCTCGAGGAAGGCTACACCTTC
CDR3 length: 14; clone size: once; J gene: TRBJ1-5; V gene: TRBV6-1; D gene: -; CDR3 protein: CASSGSGDNQPQHF; CDR3 DNA: TGTGCCAGCAGTGGATCAGGGGACAATCAGCCCCAGCATTTT
CDR3 length: 17; clone size: -; J gene: TRBJ2-3; V gene: TRBV5-1; D gene: TRBD1; CDR3 protein: CASSPFSGTGATDTQYF; CDR3 DNA: TGCGCCAGCAGCCCCTTTTCCGGGACAGGGGCCACAGATACGCAGTATTTT
CDR3 length: 12; clone size: few; J gene: TRBJ1-4; V gene: TRBV6-1; D gene: -; CDR3 protein: CASKSTNEKLFF; CDR3 DNA: TGTGCCAGCAAGAGCACTAATGAAAAACTGTTTTTT